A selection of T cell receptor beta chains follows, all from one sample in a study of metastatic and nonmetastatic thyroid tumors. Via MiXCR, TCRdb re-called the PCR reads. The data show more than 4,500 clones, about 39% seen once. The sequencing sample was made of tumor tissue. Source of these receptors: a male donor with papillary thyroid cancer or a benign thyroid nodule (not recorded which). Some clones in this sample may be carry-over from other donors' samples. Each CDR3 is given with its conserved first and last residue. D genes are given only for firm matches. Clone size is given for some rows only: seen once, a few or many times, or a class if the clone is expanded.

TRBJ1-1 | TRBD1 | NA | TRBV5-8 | CASLNRGSTEAFF | TGTGCCAGTCTAAACAGGGGTTCCACTGAAGCTTTCTTT
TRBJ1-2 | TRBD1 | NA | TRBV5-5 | CASSRRTGEDYGYTF | TGTGCCAGCAGCCGAAGGACAGGGGAGGACTATGGCTACACCTTC
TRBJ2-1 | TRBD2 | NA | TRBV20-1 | CSARGGLAGGNEQFF | TGCAGTGCTAGAGGGGGACTAGCGGGAGGAAATGAGCAGTTCTTC
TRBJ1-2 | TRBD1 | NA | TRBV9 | CASGGGNYGYTF | TGTGCCAGCGGAGGGGGCAATTATGGCTACACCTTC
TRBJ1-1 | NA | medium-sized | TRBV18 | CASSLSSTEAFF | TGTGCCAGCTCCCTGAGTAGCACTGAAGCTTTCTTT
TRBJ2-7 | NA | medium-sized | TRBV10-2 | CASGRTDTYEQYF | TGCGCCAGCGGCCGGACAGACACCTACGAGCAGTACTTC
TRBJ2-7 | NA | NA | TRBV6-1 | CASSIADTPYEQYF | TGTGCCAGCAGTATTGCGGACACCCCCTACGAGCAGTACTTC
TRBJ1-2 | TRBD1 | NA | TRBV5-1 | CASSLGTANYGYTF | TGCGCCAGCAGCCTCGGGACAGCGAACTATGGCTACACCTTC
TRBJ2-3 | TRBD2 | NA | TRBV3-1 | CASSPSGRSTDTQYF | TGTGCCAGCAGCCCCAGCGGGAGGAGCACAGATACGCAGTATTTT
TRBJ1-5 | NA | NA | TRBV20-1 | CSARDSKVWQDSNQPQHF | TGCAGTGCTAGAGATAGTAAAGTTTGGCAGGATAGCAATCAGCCCCAGCATTTT
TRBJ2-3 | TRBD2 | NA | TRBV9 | CASSVLSGSADTQYF | TGTGCCAGCAGCGTTCTTAGCGGGAGTGCAGATACGCAGTATTTT
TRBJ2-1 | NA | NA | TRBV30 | CAWALDYREQFF | TGTGCCTGGGCACTGGACTACCGAGAGCAGTTCTTC
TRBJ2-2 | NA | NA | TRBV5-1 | CASTSELNTGELFF | TGCGCCAGCACGAGTGAGCTTAACACCGGGGAGCTGTTTTTT
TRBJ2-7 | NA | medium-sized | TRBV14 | CASSQFLRSEQYF | TGTGCCAGCAGCCAATTTCTGCGCTCCGAGCAGTACTTC
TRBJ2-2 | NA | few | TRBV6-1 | CASRGTGELFF | TGTGCCAGCAGGGGGACCGGGGAGCTGTTTTTT
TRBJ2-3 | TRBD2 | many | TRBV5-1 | CASSLGVLAGGSTDTQYF | TGCGCCAGCAGCTTGGGGGTACTAGCGGGGGGAAGCACAGATACGCAGTATTTT
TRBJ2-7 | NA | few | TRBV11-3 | CASSPDPRSYEQYF | TGTGCCAGCAGCCCAGACCCACGCTCCTACGAGCAGTACTTC